This T cell receptor beta chain emerged from a study of PD-1 blockade in classical Hodgkin lymphoma. Study context: Intravenous delivery of nivolumab at 3 mg/kg to patients occurred every 2 weeks.

The V gene lost 0 bases and the J gene lost 5 bases, with 4 bases spanning the gap. CDR1 and CDR2 from the germline V gene are LGHNA and YNFKEQ. There are 12 residues in the CDR3. Time point noted: cycle 4 day 1 (C4D1), after six to seven weeks of nivolumab. Every patient had relapsed following autologous stem cell transplantation, and cohorts differed in brentuximab vedotin exposure. Data came from immunoSEQ multiplex PCR; TCRdb stores just in-frame clones and leaves some out. Here the sample spans about 41,000 clones, approximately 70% being singletons. The study, taken as a whole, reports: At C4D1, TCR diversity had climbed significantly for CD4+ cells, though not for CD8+ cells.

Turning to this clone: Antigen unknown.

This sequence was found in a human donor with classical Hodgkin lymphoma. This specimen was peripheral blood mononuclear cells (PBMCs), taken before the fourth cycle of nivolumab. This sequence joins TRBV4-2 and TRBJ1-1, with D unclear. DNA for the CDR3: TGTGCCAGCAGCCAAGAACTGACTGAAGCTTTCTTT. It yields the protein CASSQELTEAFF.